This T cell receptor (beta chain) was sequenced in a study of glioma-infiltrating T cells. The V and J ends lost 3 bases and 2 bases respectively, with 8 bases between them. CDR1 is SGHTA and CDR2 is FQGNSA in the germline V gene. The CDR3 consists of 13 residues. This clonotype was observed many times. Amplification of TCR alpha and beta CDR3 regions from RNA used iRepertoire nested multiplex PCR. TCRdb re-called the multiplex PCR reads with MiXCR, one entry per CDR3 protein. The sample consists of roughly 120,000 distinct CDR3 sequences, about 23% of them appearing once. The sequenced sample was glioma tissue, nonneoplastic brain tissue, or PBMCs (not recorded which). The TCR was taken from a human donor with low-grade glioma or glioblastoma, undergoing nonglioma brain surgery, or in good health (not recorded which). This chain uses TRBV7-2 with TRBJ2-7; no reliable D call. The CDR3 sequence: CASSFGRAYEQYF. The CDR3 DNA sequence: TGTGCCAGCAGCTTTGGTAGGGCCTACGAGCAGTACTTC.